The 6 T cell receptor beta chains below come from one sample, sequenced in a study of cytomegalovirus exposure and HLA in healthy donors. The PCR had 60 Vbeta and 13 Jbeta primers. Clones were sequenced by immunoSEQ multiplex PCR, and TCRdb holds only the in-frame ones, with some missing. The repertoire holds about 200,000 clones, with 86% as singletons. Sequencing was done on a sample of PBMCs. The receptors were sampled from a woman aged 25 to 39 in good health and CMV-seronegative.

This clone was counted a single time. The chain uses TRBV2 and TRBJ2-5; 7 bases fit TRBD1. This CDR3 contains 14 residues. The germline gives CDR1 SNHLY, CDR2 FYNNEI. With 11 bases clipped from V and 5 bases from J, the junction kept 14 bases outside the gene matches. CDR3 coding DNA: TGTGCCGCTAATTTACAGGGGCCGGGGGAGACCCAGTACTTC. It codes for CAANLQGPGETQYF.

The V and J genes are TRBV7-2 and TRBJ1-1, with a tentative D call TRBD1 (5 bases). This CDR3 is 13 amino acids long. CDR1 is SGHTA and CDR2 is FQGNSA in the germline V gene. The V and J ends lost 4 bases and 4 bases respectively, with 10 bases between them. DNA of the CDR3: TGTGCCAGCAGCTCCAGGGTCGCCACTGAAGCTTTCTTT. It translates to CASSSRVATEAFF.

The V gene is TRBV19, the J gene TRBJ2-1; 8 bases agree with TRBD2. The CDR3 is 16 residues long. The germline V gene has CDR1 LNHDA and CDR2 SQIVND (reference sequence). J gave up 5 bases and V 4 bases, and 10 bases lay outside the gene matches. CDR3 in DNA: TGTGCCAGTAGTACCTTGAGCGGGAGAATCGACAATGAGCAGTTCTTC. This translates into CASSTLSGRIDNEQFF.

The chain uses TRBV7-9 and TRBJ2-5; 12 bases fit TRBD2. CDR1 is SEHNR and CDR2 is FQNEAQ in the germline V gene (reference sequence). This CDR3 contains 17 residues. V shed 5 bases and J 5 bases; nucleotides not matched to a gene: 12. The CDR3 loop is CASSPGLAGTLGETQYF. The CDR3 DNA follows: TGTGCCAGCAGCCCAGGACTAGCGGGGACCTTGGGGGAGACCCAGTACTTC.

This rearrangement joins TRBV29-1 to TRBJ1-2, with D perhaps matching TRBD1 (5 bases). In germline, CDR1 is SQVTM, CDR2 ANQGSEA. CDR3 length: 14 residues. V shed 2 bases and J shed 2 bases, with 12 bases lying between them. This CDR3 is CSVEKDISNYGYTF. For the CDR3, the DNA is TGCAGCGTTGAAAAGGACATCAGCAACTATGGCTACACCTTC.

The genes are TRBV5-1 and TRBJ2-3, with D possibly being TRBD2 (5 bases). The CDR3 length is 15 residues. Trimming shortened V by 1 base and J by 0 bases, and 9 bases separated the two germline ends. Germline V gene data show CDR1 as SGHRS and CDR2 as YFSETQ. CDR3 sequence reads: CASSLYGISTDTQYF. The CDR3 nucleotides read TGCGCCAGCAGCTTGTACGGGATTAGCACAGATACGCAGTATTTT.